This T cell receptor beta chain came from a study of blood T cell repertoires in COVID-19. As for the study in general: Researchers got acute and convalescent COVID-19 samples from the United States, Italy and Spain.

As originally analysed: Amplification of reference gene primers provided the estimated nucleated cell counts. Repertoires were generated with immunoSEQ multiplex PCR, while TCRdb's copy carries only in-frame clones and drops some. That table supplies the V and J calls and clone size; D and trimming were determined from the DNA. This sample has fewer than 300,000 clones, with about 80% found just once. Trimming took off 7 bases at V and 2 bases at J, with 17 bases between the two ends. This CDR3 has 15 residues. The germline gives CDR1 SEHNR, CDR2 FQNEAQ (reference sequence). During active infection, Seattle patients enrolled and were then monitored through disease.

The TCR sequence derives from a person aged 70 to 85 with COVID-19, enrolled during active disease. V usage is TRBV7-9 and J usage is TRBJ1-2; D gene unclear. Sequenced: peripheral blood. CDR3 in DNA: TGTGCCAGCACTCCCCGTATGACAACCAACTATGGCTACACCTTC. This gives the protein CASTPRMTTNYGYTF.